These 4 T cell receptor beta chains share one sample of origin, sequenced in a study of blood T cell repertoires in COVID-19. TCRdb's table, derived via immunoSEQ multiplex PCR, lists solely in-frame clones and lacks some. The table includes 210,000 or so clones, about 82% detected once. The source material was peripheral blood. These receptors originate from a man aged 50 or older with COVID-19, enrolled during active disease.

This clone was counted a single time. V gene TRBV3-1 (or the pseudogene TRBV3-2) combines with J gene TRBJ1-5; D may be TRBD1 (5 bases). CDR1 and CDR2 (germline): LGHDT, YNNKEL (reference sequence). The ends were cut back, 1 base at V and 4 bases at J, with 14 bases in the middle. The CDR3 contains 16 residues. The CDR3 DNA reads as TGTGCCAGCAGCCAAGCAGGGTTCGGGGGGAATCAGCCCCAGCATTTT. This translates into CASSQAGFGGNQPQHF.

V usage is TRBV11-2 and J usage is TRBJ1-1; D not resolved. CDR1 and CDR2 (germline): SGHAT, FQNNGV. This CDR3 has 15 residues. Trimming took off 4 bases at V and 0 bases at J, with 12 bases between the two ends. The CDR3 sequence is CASSSPGRMNTEAFF. The CDR3 DNA follows: TGTGCCAGCAGCTCCCCGGGTCGGATGAACACTGAAGCTTTCTTT.

In this sample, this clone turned up once. The chain uses TRBV10-3 and TRBJ1-1, with 7 bases identical to TRBD1. The CDR3 is 16 amino acids. Germline V gene lookup returns CDR1 ENHRY and CDR2 SYGVKD. J lost 0 bases, V lost 5 bases, and 9 bases had no gene match. CDR3 sequence (DNA): TGTGCCATCAGTAAAAATCCGGGACAGTTGAACACTGAAGCTTTCTTT. Translating it yields CAISKNPGQLNTEAFF.

This rearrangement joins TRBV7-3 to TRBJ2-7; 8 bases line up with TRBD1. CDR1 SGHTA and CDR2 FQGTGA come from the germline V gene. The junction had 5 bases not matched to a gene; V was cut back by 2 bases and J by 2 bases. The CDR3 spans 15 residues. The CDR3 loop reads CASSLQTGEAYEQYF. In DNA form, the CDR3 reads TGTGCCAGCAGCTTACAGACAGGGGAGGCCTACGAGCAGTACTTC.